This T cell receptor (beta chain) was captured in a study of blood T cells in healthy people across ages. The CDR3 is 15 amino acids. V was shortened by 2 bases and J by 0 bases, with 11 bases between the two germline ends. A second PCR, run for about 7 to 11 cycles, used a sample-barcoded 5' primer plus a J-beta primer mix. The template-switch adaptor was a 5' adaptor with 12 random nucleotides. It tagged each cDNA molecule. TCRdb redid the calling of the 5' RACE reads with MiXCR, one entry per CDR3 protein. The table lists about 1,400,000 distinct CDR3 sequences, roughly 60% of them singletons, with roughly 6.3% in the top ten. Russia was home to the donors, healthy Caucasian individuals aged about 6 to 100.

The chain carries TRBV12-3 or TRBV12-4 and TRBJ2-7; no reliable D call. The sample taken for sequencing was blood. The sequence was collected from a man younger than 30 in good health. The CDR3 DNA reads as TGTGCCAGCAGTTTAATCGGCGGCCGCTCCTACGAGCAGTACTTC. Its translation is CASSLIGGRSYEQYF.